This TCR beta chain appears in the sequencing data of a study of shared clonotypes between healthy human individuals. Losses at the gene ends were 1 base for V and 4 bases for J; bases not matched to a gene: 12. The germline gives CDR1 SGHAT, CDR2 FQNNGV. The CDR3 runs to 18 residues. General study points: Clonotypes that were shared across four donors made up around 4.6% of naive CD4 clonotypes.

Naive CD8 cells lacked CD45RO, underwent positive selection for CCR7 and left out terminally differentiated effector memory CD45RA+ cells. With regard to this clone: Its specificity is not known.

Libraries were prepared by immunoSEQ multiplex PCR; TCRdb keeps only in-frame clonotypes and omits some of them. The table shows millions of clones, with roughly 94% occurring only once. The chain has TRBV11-2 and TRBJ2-5; TRBD2 aligns across 10 bases. Sequenced: naive CD8+ T cells sorted from blood. The sequence derives from a man younger than 35 in good health. CDR3 DNA sequence: TGTGCCAGCAGCTTAGGAGGGGTAGCGGGGGGCAGCAGAGAGACCCAGTACTTC. Translating gives CASSLGGVAGGSRETQYF.